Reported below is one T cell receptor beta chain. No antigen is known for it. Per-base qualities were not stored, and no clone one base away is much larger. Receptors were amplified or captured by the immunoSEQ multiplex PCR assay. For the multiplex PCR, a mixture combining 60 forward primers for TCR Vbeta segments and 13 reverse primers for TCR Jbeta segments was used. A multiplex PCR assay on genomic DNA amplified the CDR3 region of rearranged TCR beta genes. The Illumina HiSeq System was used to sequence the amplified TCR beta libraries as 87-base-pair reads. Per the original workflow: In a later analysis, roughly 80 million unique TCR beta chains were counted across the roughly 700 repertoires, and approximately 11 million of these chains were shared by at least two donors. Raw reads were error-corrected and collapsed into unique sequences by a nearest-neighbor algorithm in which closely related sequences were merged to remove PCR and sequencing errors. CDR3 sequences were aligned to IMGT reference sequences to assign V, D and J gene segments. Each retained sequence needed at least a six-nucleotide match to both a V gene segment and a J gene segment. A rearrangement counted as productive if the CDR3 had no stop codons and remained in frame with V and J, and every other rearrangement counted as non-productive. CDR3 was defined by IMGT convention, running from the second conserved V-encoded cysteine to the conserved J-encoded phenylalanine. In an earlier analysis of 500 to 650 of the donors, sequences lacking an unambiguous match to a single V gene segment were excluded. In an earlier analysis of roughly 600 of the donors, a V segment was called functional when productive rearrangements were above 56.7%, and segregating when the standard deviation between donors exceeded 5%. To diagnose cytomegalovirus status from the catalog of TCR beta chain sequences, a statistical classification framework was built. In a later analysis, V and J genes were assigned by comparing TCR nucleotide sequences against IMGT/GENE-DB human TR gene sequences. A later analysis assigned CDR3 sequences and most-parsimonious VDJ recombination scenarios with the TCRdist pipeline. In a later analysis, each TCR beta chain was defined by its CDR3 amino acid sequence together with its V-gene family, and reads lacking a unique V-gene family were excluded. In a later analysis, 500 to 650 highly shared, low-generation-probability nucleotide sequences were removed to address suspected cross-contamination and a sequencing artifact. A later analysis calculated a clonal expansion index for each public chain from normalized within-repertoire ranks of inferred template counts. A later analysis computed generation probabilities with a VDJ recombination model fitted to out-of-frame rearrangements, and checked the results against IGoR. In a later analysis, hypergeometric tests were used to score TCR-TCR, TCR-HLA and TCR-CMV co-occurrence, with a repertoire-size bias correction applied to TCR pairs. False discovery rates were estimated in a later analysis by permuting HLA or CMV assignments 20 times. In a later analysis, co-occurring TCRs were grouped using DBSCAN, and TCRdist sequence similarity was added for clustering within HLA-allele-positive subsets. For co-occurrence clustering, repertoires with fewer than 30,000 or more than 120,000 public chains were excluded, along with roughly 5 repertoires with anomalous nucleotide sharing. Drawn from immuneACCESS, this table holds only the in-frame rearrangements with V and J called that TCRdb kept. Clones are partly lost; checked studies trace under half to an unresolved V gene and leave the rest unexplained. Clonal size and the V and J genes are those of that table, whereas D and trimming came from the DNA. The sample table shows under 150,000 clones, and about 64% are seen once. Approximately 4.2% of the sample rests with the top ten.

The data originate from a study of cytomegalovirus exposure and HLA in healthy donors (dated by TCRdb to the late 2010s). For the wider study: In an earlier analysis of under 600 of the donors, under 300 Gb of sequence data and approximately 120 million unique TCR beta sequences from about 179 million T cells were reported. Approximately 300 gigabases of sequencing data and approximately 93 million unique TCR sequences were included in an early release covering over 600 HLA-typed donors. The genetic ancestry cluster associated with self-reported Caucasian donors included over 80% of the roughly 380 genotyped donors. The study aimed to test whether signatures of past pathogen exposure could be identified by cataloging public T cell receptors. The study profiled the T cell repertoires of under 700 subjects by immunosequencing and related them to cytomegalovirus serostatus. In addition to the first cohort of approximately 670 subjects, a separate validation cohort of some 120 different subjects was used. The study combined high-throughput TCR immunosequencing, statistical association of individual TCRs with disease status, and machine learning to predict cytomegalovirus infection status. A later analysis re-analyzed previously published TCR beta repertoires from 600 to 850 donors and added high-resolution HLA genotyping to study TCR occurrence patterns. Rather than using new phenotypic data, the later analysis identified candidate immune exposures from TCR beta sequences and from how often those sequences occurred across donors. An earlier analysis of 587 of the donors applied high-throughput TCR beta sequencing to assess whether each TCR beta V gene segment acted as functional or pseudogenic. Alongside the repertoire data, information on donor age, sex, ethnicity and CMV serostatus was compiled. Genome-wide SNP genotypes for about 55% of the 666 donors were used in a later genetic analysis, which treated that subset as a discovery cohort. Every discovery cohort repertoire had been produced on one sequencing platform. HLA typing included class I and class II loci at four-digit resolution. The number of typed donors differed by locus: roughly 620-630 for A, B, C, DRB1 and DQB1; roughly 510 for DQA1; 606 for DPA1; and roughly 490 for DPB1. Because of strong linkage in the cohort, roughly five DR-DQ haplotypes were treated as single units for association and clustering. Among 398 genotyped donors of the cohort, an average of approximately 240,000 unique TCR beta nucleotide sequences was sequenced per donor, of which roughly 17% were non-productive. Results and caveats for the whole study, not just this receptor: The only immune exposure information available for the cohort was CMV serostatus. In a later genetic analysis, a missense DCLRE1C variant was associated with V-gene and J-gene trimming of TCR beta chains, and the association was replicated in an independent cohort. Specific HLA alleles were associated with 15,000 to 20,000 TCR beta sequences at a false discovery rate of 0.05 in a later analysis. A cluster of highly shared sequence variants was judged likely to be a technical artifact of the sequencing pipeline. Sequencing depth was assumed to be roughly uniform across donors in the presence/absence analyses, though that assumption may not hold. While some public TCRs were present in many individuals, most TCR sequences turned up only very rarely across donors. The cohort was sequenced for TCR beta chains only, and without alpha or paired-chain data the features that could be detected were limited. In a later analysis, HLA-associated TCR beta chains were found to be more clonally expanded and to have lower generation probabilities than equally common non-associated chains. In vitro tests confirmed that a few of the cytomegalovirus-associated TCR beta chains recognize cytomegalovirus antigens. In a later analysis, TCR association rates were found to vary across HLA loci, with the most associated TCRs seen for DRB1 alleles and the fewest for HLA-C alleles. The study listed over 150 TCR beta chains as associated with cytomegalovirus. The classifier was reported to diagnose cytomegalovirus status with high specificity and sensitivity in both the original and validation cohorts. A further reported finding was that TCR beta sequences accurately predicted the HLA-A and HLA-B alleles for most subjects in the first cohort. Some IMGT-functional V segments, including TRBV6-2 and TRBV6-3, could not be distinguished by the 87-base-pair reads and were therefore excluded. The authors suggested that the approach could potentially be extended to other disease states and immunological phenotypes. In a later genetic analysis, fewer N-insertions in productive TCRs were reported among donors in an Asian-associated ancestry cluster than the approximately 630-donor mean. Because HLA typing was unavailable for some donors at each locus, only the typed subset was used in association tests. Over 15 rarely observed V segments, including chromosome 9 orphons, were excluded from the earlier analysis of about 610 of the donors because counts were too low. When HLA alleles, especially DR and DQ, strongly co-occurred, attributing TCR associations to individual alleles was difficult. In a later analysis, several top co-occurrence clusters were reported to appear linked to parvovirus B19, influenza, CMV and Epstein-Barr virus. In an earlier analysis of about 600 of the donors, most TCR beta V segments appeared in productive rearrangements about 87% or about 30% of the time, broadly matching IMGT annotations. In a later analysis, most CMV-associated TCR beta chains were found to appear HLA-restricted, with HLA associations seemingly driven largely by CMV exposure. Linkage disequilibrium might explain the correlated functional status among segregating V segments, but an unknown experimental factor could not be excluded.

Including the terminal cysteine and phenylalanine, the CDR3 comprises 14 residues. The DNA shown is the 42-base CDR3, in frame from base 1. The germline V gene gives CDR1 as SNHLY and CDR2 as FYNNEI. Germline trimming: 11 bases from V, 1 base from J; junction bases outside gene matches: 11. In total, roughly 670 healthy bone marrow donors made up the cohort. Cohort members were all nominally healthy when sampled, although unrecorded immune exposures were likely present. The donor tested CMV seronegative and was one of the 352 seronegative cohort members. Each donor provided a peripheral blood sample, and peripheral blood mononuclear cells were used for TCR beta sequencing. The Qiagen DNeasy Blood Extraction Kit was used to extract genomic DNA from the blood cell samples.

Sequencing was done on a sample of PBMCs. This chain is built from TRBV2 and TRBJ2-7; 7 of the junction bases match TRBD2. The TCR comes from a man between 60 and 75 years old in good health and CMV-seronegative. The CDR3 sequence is CASGWGRVSYEQYF. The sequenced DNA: TGTGCCTCGGGCTGGGGGAGGGTATCCTACGAGCAGTACTTC.